This TCR beta chain was identified during a study of CD8+CD57+ T cells in acquired aplastic anemia. TCR beta VDJ combinations and CDR3 sequences were profiled from genomic DNA. Using its own MiXCR run on the reads, TCRdb lists one record per CDR3 protein. The sample includes approximately 300,000 distinct CDR3 sequences, 50% to 65% of them seen just once. All sequencing subjects had displayed CD8+CD57+ cell expansion on flow cytometry. There was no therapy given to any patient before the blood sampling took place. Between the trimmed V and J ends, which lost 6 bases and 4 bases, there was a span of 19 bases. The CDR3 has 15 residues.

The sample taken for sequencing was sorted CD4+, CD8+, or CD8+CD57+ T cells (not recorded which) from PBMCs. The V and J genes are TRBV12-3 or TRBV12-4 and TRBJ2-7, with a weak D call TRBD2 (6 bases). This receptor was identified in a human donor with aplastic anemia. This CDR3 reads CASSPSTEGPYEQYF. The CDR3 DNA is TGTGCCAGCAGCCCCAGCACGGAGGGGCCGTACGAGCAGTACTTC.